This T cell receptor beta chain originates from a study of CD4 T cells in relation to SARS-CoV-2 and coronaviruses. At the level of the study: The restricting HLA molecule for shared crossreactive spike epitopes was mapped.

Uncultured naive and memory CD4+ T cells supplied DNA for deep TCR-beta sequencing. Profiled with immunoSEQ multiplex PCR; TCRdb holds only in-frame clones, not every one. The data show roughly 63,000 clones, with about 95% seen just once and roughly 0.14% held by the top ten. The CDR3 is 15 residues long. The germline CDR1 and CDR2 sequences are LNHDA and SQIVND (reference sequence). The ends lost 5 bases at V and 2 bases at J; junction bases unmatched: 8. As to this clone: Its specificity is not known.

Regarding the study as a whole: This crossreactivity analysis covered spike protein alone, no other viral proteins. SARS-CoV-2-driven expansion was significantly weaker in crossreactive than monoreactive clones.

Before the COVID-19 pandemic, during about 2010-2019, CD4+ T cells were taken from unexposed donors. Material: naive CD4+ T cells from PBMCs. The subset here: naive CD4+ T cells isolated by negative enrichment. V is TRBV19 and J is TRBJ2-7; 8 positions agree with TRBD1. The source is a human donor in good health. This chain's CDR3 is CASSPLMTGAYEQYF. As DNA, the CDR3 is TGTGCCAGTAGTCCGTTAATGACAGGGGCCTACGAGCAGTACTTC.